This T cell receptor (beta chain) was recorded in a study of T cells in Graves' hyperthyroidism and ophthalmopathy. Overall study results and limits: The model predicted ophthalmopathy a median around 6.5 months before onset.

Graves' hyperthyroidism is called stable when ophthalmopathy does not progress within 18 months. Uncontrolled infection, other autoimmune disease, pregnancy or lactation led to exclusion. Diagnoses used clinical symptoms, serum thyroxine and TRAb, thyroid ultrasound and orbital computed tomography. The CDR3 spans 17 residues. Per germline, CDR1 WNHNN and CDR2 SYGVQD (reference sequence). The ends lost 0 bases at V and 5 bases at J; junction bases unmatched: 10. This clonotype was observed at least ten times. What it recognizes is unknown. Researchers amplified the TCR beta CDR3 regions from RNA transcripts. The TCR CDR3 was amplified in a first-round RT-PCR using the HTBI primer set. TCRdb reanalysed the multiplex PCR reads using MiXCR and keeps one entry per CDR3 protein. The sample has hundreds of thousands of distinct CDR3 sequences; 14% are singletons.

The sample comprised blood. The source of this sequence is a young woman with Graves' hyperthyroidism. The rearrangement joins TRBV10-1 to TRBJ2-7; TRBD1 aligns across 10 bases. DNA for the CDR3: TGCGCCAGCAGTGAGTCCTCGGGACAGGGGATGAACGACGAGCAGTACTTC. It codes for CASSESSGQGMNDEQYF.